This paragraph covers one T cell receptor beta chain sequence. These data belong to a study of blood T cell repertoires in COVID-19. The wider study: The analysed material was cDNA or gDNA that came from T cells, B-cell-depleted T cells, or PBMCs.

Clones were read by immunoSEQ multiplex PCR, and TCRdb kept only the in-frame ones, dropping some. The table includes approximately 330,000 clones, about nine tenths detected once. Per the germline V gene, CDR1 is SGHDN and CDR2 is FVKESK. Deletions cut 1 base from V and 6 bases from J, with 16 bases between. There are 16 residues in the CDR3. The chain couples TRBV14 to TRBJ2-1; possible D gene TRBD2, 5 bases. This clonotype originated in a woman younger than 45 who had recovered from COVID-19. The sequenced sample was PBMCs or T cells enriched from blood (not recorded which). CDR3 protein: CASSQVLGMEVNEQFF. DNA for the CDR3: TGTGCCAGCAGCCAAGTGTTAGGGATGGAGGTCAATGAGCAGTTCTTC.